These 17 T cell receptor beta chains came from one sample sequenced in a study of T cell changes during pregnancy in multiple sclerosis. The protocol was immunoSEQ multiplex PCR, while the TCRdb copy is restricted to in-frame clones and leaves out a portion. Of some 130,000 clones listed, around 95% were seen once; the top ten hold around 0.46%. The sample in question was peripheral blood, obtained after pregnancy. These receptors originate from a female donor with multiple sclerosis, enrolled in a pregnancy study.

The chain is built from TRBV5-1 and TRBJ1-1; possibly TRBD1 for D (5 bases). There are 15 residues in the CDR3. CDR1 and CDR2 (germline): SGHRS, YFSETQ. V lost 5 bases, J lost 5 bases, and 19 bases lay in between. Written as DNA, the CDR3 is TGCGCCAGCAGATTACCTCAGGGAACGGCGACTGAAGCTTTCTTT. Translated, it gives CASRLPQGTATEAFF.

The chain is built from TRBV2 and TRBJ2-1, with 14 bases lining up with TRBD2. CDR1 is SNHLY and CDR2 is FYNNEI in the germline V gene. The CDR3 totals 18 residues. V was clipped by 7 bases and J by 10 bases; unmatched bases: 18. The CDR3 DNA is TGTGCCAGCACCCCGGGGGGACTAGCGGGAGTTCAATATGGGGAGCAGTTCTTC. It encodes CASTPGGLAGVQYGEQFF.

The chain employs TRBV28 and TRBJ2-6, with D hard to call. The germline V gene has CDR1 MDHEN and CDR2 SYDVKM. V was clipped by 1 base and J by 1 base, with 8 bases between them. The length of the CDR3 is 16 residues. CDR3 bases: TGTGCCAGCAGTTTATACACCGGGTCTGGGGCCAACGTCCTGACTTTC. Translated, it gives CASSLYTGSGANVLTF.

The rearrangement uses TRBV19 and TRBJ2-7; 9 bases map to TRBD2. Germline trimming cut 6 bases from V and 0 bases from J; bases unmatched to any gene: 12. CDR1 and CDR2 (germline): LNHDA, SQIVND (reference sequence). The CDR3 covers 17 residues. The chain's CDR3 is CASSAGGLAIDSYEQYF. Here the CDR3 DNA reads TGTGCCAGTAGCGCGGGGGGGCTAGCGATTGACTCCTACGAGCAGTACTTC.

The chain links TRBV13 to TRBJ1-2; unclear D gene. Trimming left V 4 bases short and J 8 bases short, with 23 bases between. The CDR3 is 16 amino acids. The V gene's germline CDR1 is PRHDT and CDR2 FYEKMQ (reference sequence). The CDR3 sequence is CASSSSRGEPPAGYTF. For the CDR3, the DNA is TGTGCCAGCAGCTCTTCCCGTGGGGAGCCTCCGGCGGGCTACACCTTC.

The chain joins TRBV5-4 to TRBJ2-7; the match to TRBD1 covers 9 bases. The CDR3 sequence is 15 residues long. Per germline, CDR1 SGHNT and CDR2 YYREEE (reference sequence). V lost 5 bases and J lost 2; bases outside the gene matches: 8. CDR3 nucleotide sequence: TGTGCCAGCAGTTATGAAGGGGACAGGGCCTACGAGCAGTACTTC. Translated: CASSYEGDRAYEQYF. The full variable domain, in which reference TRBV5-4 and TRBJ2-7 provide the parts outside the CDR3, is ETGVTQSPTHLIKTRGQQVTLRCSSQSGHNTVSWYQQALGQGPQFIFQYYREEENGRGNFPPRFSGLQFPNYSSELNVNALELDDSALYLCASSYEGDRAYEQYFGPGTRLTVT.

The V gene is TRBV11-1, the J gene TRBJ1-1, with a weak D call TRBD1 (6 bases). The CDR3 is made up of 17 amino acids. Per the germline V gene, CDR1 is SGHAT and CDR2 is FQDESV (reference sequence). Trimming took 6 bases from V and 0 from J, leaving 20 bases between them. Here the CDR3 DNA reads TGTGCCAGCAGGCCGAACAGGGATCTGCTTATGAACACTGAAGCTTTCTTT. Amino acid sequence: CASRPNRDLLMNTEAFF.

This clone occurred once. The CDR3 nucleotides read TGTGCCATCAGTGAGTCCTTTACAGGGAGAGGAAACACCATATATTTT. This translates into CAISESFTGRGNTIYF. The V and J genes are TRBV10-3 and TRBJ1-3; D possibly corresponds to TRBD1 (6 bases). Trimming pared 0 bases from V and 4 bases from J, leaving 13 bases between. There are 16 residues in the CDR3. Germline V gene sequence: CDR1 ENHRY, CDR2 SYGVKD.

This sequence joins TRBV6-5 and TRBJ2-5, with TRBD1 matching 7 bases. In germline, CDR1 is MNHEY, CDR2 SVGAGI. This CDR3 comprises 15 residues. V lost 1 base to trimming and J lost 1 base; unmatched junction nucleotides: 3. CDR3 loop: CASSYYTGAQETQYF. The CDR3 DNA reads as TGTGCCAGCAGTTACTACACAGGGGCCCAAGAGACCCAGTACTTC.

This rearrangement joins TRBV6-6 to TRBJ2-2; TRBD1 matches 8 bases. Germline V gives CDR1 MNHNY, CDR2 SVGAGI (reference sequence). CDR3 length equals 15 residues. V shed 4 bases, J shed 5 bases, and the junction held 6 bases outside the gene matches. The CDR3 DNA reads as TGTGCCAGCAGTTTAGACAGGGGCGGGACCGGGGAGCTGTTTTTT. Translating it yields CASSLDRGGTGELFF.

J is TRBJ2-1 and V is TRBV7-9; TRBD1 is a possible D gene (6 bases). Germline V CDR1 and CDR2: SEHNR, FQNEAQ (reference sequence). CDR3 size: 15 residues. V was shortened by 5 bases and J by 3 bases, with 14 bases between the two germline ends. The CDR3 region is CASSEKRGGYNEQFF. The CDR3 nucleotides read TGTGCCAGCAGCGAAAAAAGAGGGGGCTACAATGAGCAGTTCTTC.

The V gene is TRBV6-5, the J gene TRBJ2-7; D remains unclear. Germline CDR1 MNHEY, CDR2 SVGAGI. V gave up 5 bases and J gave up 3 bases, with 8 bases separating them. This CDR3 region has 12 residues. CDR3 amino acids: CASSRLGYEQYF. Written as DNA, the CDR3 is TGTGCCAGCAGTCGACTGGGCTACGAGCAGTACTTC.

V and J are TRBV6-4 and TRBJ1-1, with D maybe TRBD1 (5 bases). Trimming cost V 5 bases and J 3 bases, with 16 bases left between them. The CDR3 totals 15 residues. Germline V gene lookup returns CDR1 MRHNA and CDR2 SNTAGT. CDR3 protein: CASSLSPGGYTEAFF. Written as DNA, the CDR3 is TGTGCCAGCAGTCTAAGTCCGGGGGGGTACACTGAAGCTTTCTTT.

This clone is a singleton in its sample. The rearrangement uses TRBV6-5 and TRBJ1-1; no clear D. CDR1 is MNHEY, CDR2 SVGAGI, per germline. This CDR3 contains 13 residues. Trimming shortened V by 6 bases and J by 6 bases, and 14 bases separated the two germline ends. CDR3 nucleotide sequence: TGTGCCAGCAGGCCCAATCTAGGTGCTGAAGCTTTCTTT. Its protein is CASRPNLGAEAFF.

The chain employs TRBV6-1 and TRBJ2-7; TRBD2 matches at 8 bases. Trimming took 8 bases from V and 3 from J; bases not matched to a gene: 12. This CDR3 has 15 residues. Per the germline V gene, CDR1 is MNHNS and CDR2 is SASEGT. The CDR3 sequence is CASQRGPAGLYEQYF. CDR3 in DNA: TGTGCCAGCCAGCGGGGGCCAGCGGGACTCTACGAGCAGTACTTC.

The CDR3 spells CASSRLAGSYNEQFF. The DNA of the CDR3 is TGCGCCAGCAGTCGCCTAGCGGGATCCTACAATGAGCAGTTCTTC. V usage is TRBV23-1 and J usage is TRBJ2-1, with TRBD2 identical over 9 bases. TRBV23-1 is sorted into the ORF group, with uncertain function. The CDR3 length is 15 residues. Trimming at V came to 4 bases and at J to 1 base, leaving 2 bases not matched to a gene.

The V gene is TRBV29-1, the J gene TRBJ1-1; maybe TRBD1 (5 bases). The V end was cut by 4 bases, the J end by 0 bases, with 12 bases between. In germline, CDR1 is SQVTM, CDR2 ANQGSEA. The CDR3 has 14 residues. CDR3 DNA sequence: TGCAGCGTTGGTGGCAGGGCTATGAACACTGAAGCTTTCTTT. It is translated as CSVGGRAMNTEAFF.